The rows below give T cell receptor beta chains drawn from one sample of a study of cytomegalovirus exposure and HLA in healthy donors. TCRdb's table, derived via immunoSEQ multiplex PCR, lists solely in-frame clones and lacks some. Of more than 100,000 clones in the sample, just over 15% are singletons; the top ten hold 1.9%. The sequenced sample was PBMCs. These receptor sequences come from a woman between 18 and 29 years old in good health and CMV-seronegative. The conserved cysteine and the conserved F or W are not part of the CDR3 here. Clone sizes are given selectively: once, few, many, or a class where the clone is expanded.

v_call: TRBV27
j_call: TRBJ2-7
clone_size: -
cdr3_aa: ASSLARGVMYEQY

v_call: TRBV6-1
j_call: TRBJ1-2
clone_size: -
cdr3_aa: ASSEAGGAYGYT

v_call: TRBV29-1
j_call: TRBJ1-1
clone_size: -
cdr3_aa: SVSKGQIINTEAF

v_call: TRBV9
j_call: TRBJ2-6
clone_size: -
cdr3_aa: ASSFRIDRGTAGANVLT

v_call: TRBV2
j_call: TRBJ1-4
clone_size: -
cdr3_aa: ASGPTGEKLF

v_call: TRBV4-2
j_call: TRBJ2-3
clone_size: -
cdr3_aa: ASSQDVPGGGTDTQY

v_call: TRBV28
j_call: TRBJ1-2
clone_size: -
cdr3_aa: ASSSTGNYGYT

v_call: TRBV28
j_call: TRBJ2-7
clone_size: -
cdr3_aa: ASSLGPGPPSGSDEQY

v_call: TRBV30
j_call: TRBJ2-5
clone_size: -
cdr3_aa: AWASGVKETQY

v_call: TRBV5-1
j_call: TRBJ2-5
clone_size: few
cdr3_aa: ARSLAGGENQY

v_call: TRBV7-8
j_call: TRBJ2-1
clone_size: -
cdr3_aa: ASSLSASGYYNEQF

v_call: TRBV2
j_call: TRBJ1-5
clone_size: few
cdr3_aa: ASSDRGLGFQPQH

v_call: TRBV11-2
j_call: TRBJ1-6
clone_size: -
cdr3_aa: ASSSTGNSPLH

v_call: TRBV7-6
j_call: TRBJ2-1
clone_size: few
cdr3_aa: ASSLGGGTYNEQF

v_call: TRBV5-1
j_call: TRBJ2-3
clone_size: -
cdr3_aa: ASTRLLAASTDTQY

v_call: TRBV2
j_call: TRBJ2-7
clone_size: -
cdr3_aa: ASSDLAGETYEQY

v_call: TRBV25-1
j_call: TRBJ2-3
clone_size: few
cdr3_aa: ASKENTDTQY

v_call: TRBV5-4
j_call: TRBJ1-3
clone_size: -
cdr3_aa: ASSSGTGGPSGNTIY

v_call: TRBV4-2
j_call: TRBJ2-3
clone_size: -
cdr3_aa: ASSARLAGEPDTQY

v_call: TRBV19
j_call: TRBJ2-5
clone_size: few
cdr3_aa: ASSVGEGAPY

v_call: TRBV28
j_call: TRBJ2-7
clone_size: -
cdr3_aa: ASSPGTGAPYEQY

v_call: TRBV7-8
j_call: TRBJ2-7
clone_size: -
cdr3_aa: ASSLAFAGAYEQY

v_call: TRBV20-1
j_call: TRBJ1-2
clone_size: few
cdr3_aa: SATDSYGYT

v_call: TRBV6-6
j_call: TRBJ1-1
clone_size: few
cdr3_aa: ASSTSLEAF

v_call: TRBV7-8
j_call: TRBJ2-1
clone_size: -
cdr3_aa: ASSLDRSSGNNEQF

v_call: TRBV7-9
j_call: TRBJ2-7
clone_size: few
cdr3_aa: ASSPAAGVRYEQY

v_call: TRBV29-1
j_call: TRBJ2-5
clone_size: few
cdr3_aa: SVASGSQETQY

v_call: TRBV11-3
j_call: TRBJ2-2
clone_size: -
cdr3_aa: ASSFDSPGELF

v_call: TRBV28
j_call: TRBJ1-1
clone_size: -
cdr3_aa: ASSPRHPGGAF

v_call: TRBV5-1
j_call: TRBJ1-1
clone_size: -
cdr3_aa: ASSSTGGNTEAF

v_call: TRBV5-4
j_call: TRBJ2-5
clone_size: few
cdr3_aa: ASGRASGGETQY

v_call: TRBV11-1
j_call: TRBJ2-1
clone_size: -
cdr3_aa: ASSPRGAGGGYNEQF

v_call: TRBV7-2
j_call: TRBJ1-5
clone_size: few
cdr3_aa: ASSLDTNQPQH

v_call: TRBV7-2
j_call: TRBJ2-5
clone_size: -
cdr3_aa: ASSFGSTETQY

v_call: TRBV19
j_call: TRBJ1-2
clone_size: few
cdr3_aa: ATSRGVPLGYT

v_call: TRBV30
j_call: TRBJ1-4
clone_size: -
cdr3_aa: AWSAAATNEKLF

v_call: TRBV6-5
j_call: TRBJ1-1
clone_size: few
cdr3_aa: ASSYSPGLGTEAF